The T cell receptor beta chain described here comes from a study of T cells in localized non-small cell lung cancer. The CDR3 is made up of 17 amino acids. Trimming removed 5 bases at V and 5 bases at J, with 21 bases between. Germline V gene data show CDR1 as SGHVS and CDR2 as FNYEAQ. Profiled with immunoSEQ multiplex PCR; TCRdb holds only in-frame clones, not every one. The sample records 2,000 to 2,500 clones, 26% being singletons. This chain links TRBV7-6 with TRBJ2-2; possible D gene TRBD1, 6 bases. This receptor was taken from a woman aged 40-69 years with stage I lung adenocarcinoma. Sample: normal lung tissue next to the tumor, taken before any cancer treatment. CDR3 loop: CASSPRGQPLPTGELFF. The CDR3, as DNA: TGTGCCAGCAGCCCCCGAGGACAGCCTCTTCCGACCGGGGAGCTGTTTTTT.